This is a list of T cell receptor beta chains from one sample in a study of cytomegalovirus exposure and HLA in healthy donors. Libraries were prepared by immunoSEQ multiplex PCR; TCRdb keeps only in-frame clonotypes and omits some of them. This sample yields some 180,000 clones, of which 70% to 85% are seen a single time; roughly 1.5% belongs to the top ten. The sample was PBMCs. These TCRs come from a man in his late teens or twenties in good health and CMV-seronegative. Each CDR3 is given with its conserved first and last residue. The D gene is left open where the match is weak. Expanded clones are given a class, and other clones once, few, many or no size at all.

clone size: NA; D gene: NA; J gene: TRBJ2-1; V gene: TRBV7-9; CDR3 DNA: TGTGCCAGCAGCCCTGACTATGAGCAGTTCTTC; CDR3 protein: CASSPDYEQFF
clone size: NA; D gene: NA; J gene: TRBJ1-2; V gene: TRBV9; CDR3 DNA: TGTGCCAGCAGCCCCCAGGCTGGAGGCCCCTATGGCTACACCTTC; CDR3 protein: CASSPQAGGPYGYTF
clone size: NA; D gene: NA; J gene: TRBJ1-2; V gene: TRBV5-5; CDR3 DNA: TGTGCCAGCAGCTCCTTCGGGGTTAACTATGGCTACACCTTC; CDR3 protein: CASSSFGVNYGYTF
clone size: NA; D gene: NA; J gene: TRBJ2-4; V gene: TRBV9; CDR3 DNA: TGTGCCAGCAGCGAGGAGTCCCAGGGGGCCAAAAACATTCAGTACTTC; CDR3 protein: CASSEESQGAKNIQYF
clone size: NA; D gene: TRBD2; J gene: TRBJ2-5; V gene: TRBV6-5; CDR3 DNA: TGTGCCAGCAGTCGGGGGGGCGGCCAGGAGACCCAGTACTTC; CDR3 protein: CASSRGGGQETQYF
clone size: NA; D gene: TRBD1; J gene: TRBJ1-5; V gene: TRBV2; CDR3 DNA: TGTGCCAGCAGTTCTCAGGGGGCGGGACAGCCCCAGCATTTT; CDR3 protein: CASSSQGAGQPQHF
clone size: few; D gene: TRBD2; J gene: TRBJ2-4; V gene: TRBV7-2; CDR3 DNA: TGTGCCAGCAGCTCGGGGGGGTTTGGCATTCAGTACTTC; CDR3 protein: CASSSGGFGIQYF
clone size: NA; D gene: TRBD2; J gene: TRBJ2-1; V gene: TRBV9; CDR3 DNA: TGTGCCAGCAGCGCACTAGCGGGGGGGCCTGGGGACAATGAGCAGTTCTTC; CDR3 protein: CASSALAGGPGDNEQFF
clone size: NA; D gene: TRBD2; J gene: TRBJ2-2; V gene: TRBV9; CDR3 DNA: TGTGCCAGCAGCGCTCAACTCCCCCGAGGACTAGCATTGGACACCGGGGAGCTGTTTTTT; CDR3 protein: CASSAQLPRGLALDTGELFF
clone size: NA; D gene: TRBD2; J gene: TRBJ2-7; V gene: TRBV7-2; CDR3 DNA: TGTGCCAGCAGCCTCGAGGCCACCGGGGGGGCTGTGCAGTACTTC; CDR3 protein: CASSLEATGGAVQYF
clone size: NA; D gene: NA; J gene: TRBJ2-5; V gene: TRBV27; CDR3 DNA: TGTGCCAGCAGTTCAACAGGGCTATCTAGAGACGGGTACTTC; CDR3 protein: CASSSTGLSRDGYF
clone size: few; D gene: TRBD1; J gene: TRBJ2-7; V gene: TRBV5-1; CDR3 DNA: TGCGCCAGCACCGGGACAGAGTCCTACGAGCAGTACTTC; CDR3 protein: CASTGTESYEQYF
clone size: few; D gene: TRBD2; J gene: TRBJ2-7; V gene: TRBV5-1; CDR3 DNA: TGCGCCAGCAGCTTGGGGCGTTTGCGGGCGGGGGGAATTTCCTACGAGCAGTACTTC; CDR3 protein: CASSLGRLRAGGISYEQYF
clone size: NA; D gene: TRBD1; J gene: TRBJ2-4; V gene: TRBV11-2; CDR3 DNA: TGTGCCAGCAGCCCTAGACAGGGGGCAAACATTCAGTACTTC; CDR3 protein: CASSPRQGANIQYF
clone size: NA; D gene: TRBD1; J gene: TRBJ1-4; V gene: TRBV29-1; CDR3 DNA: TGCAGCGTGACCGGGACAGGGAGTGAAAAACTGTTTTTT; CDR3 protein: CSVTGTGSEKLFF
clone size: once; D gene: TRBD1; J gene: TRBJ2-7; V gene: TRBV27; CDR3 DNA: TGTGCCAGCCAGCGGAGGGGACAGGGCAGGGACGAGCAGTACTTC; CDR3 protein: CASQRRGQGRDEQYF
clone size: few; D gene: TRBD2; J gene: TRBJ2-1; V gene: TRBV5-6; CDR3 DNA: TGTGCCAGCAGCTTAGGACTAGCGGGAGTGAGTGAGCAGTTCTTC; CDR3 protein: CASSLGLAGVSEQFF
clone size: NA; D gene: TRBD1; J gene: TRBJ2-4; V gene: TRBV2; CDR3 DNA: TGTGCCAGCAGACCCACAACAGGGGTCAAAAACATTCAGTACTTC; CDR3 protein: CASRPTTGVKNIQYF
clone size: NA; D gene: NA; J gene: TRBJ2-1; V gene: TRBV7-9; CDR3 DNA: TGTGCCAGCAGCTTTAGCGAAGGGAATGAGCAGTTCTTC; CDR3 protein: CASSFSEGNEQFF
clone size: NA; D gene: NA; J gene: TRBJ2-2; V gene: TRBV6-5; CDR3 DNA: TGTGCCAGCAGTTACTCATCGGGTCTCACCGGGGAGCTGTTTTTT; CDR3 protein: CASSYSSGLTGELFF
clone size: NA; D gene: NA; J gene: TRBJ2-2; V gene: TRBV7-9; CDR3 DNA: TGTGCCAGCAGAACCGGTGGGGCGAGGACCGGGGAGCTGTTTTTT; CDR3 protein: CASRTGGARTGELFF